Listed here are 23 T cell receptor beta chains from one sample, sequenced in a study of cytomegalovirus exposure and HLA in healthy donors. With 60 Vbeta and 13 Jbeta primers, the PCR was carried out. Libraries were prepared by immunoSEQ multiplex PCR; TCRdb keeps only in-frame clonotypes and omits some of them. The repertoire holds approximately 75,000 clones, with roughly 88% as singletons. Sequencing was carried out using PBMCs. Receptors were obtained from a man between 65 and 85 years old in good health and CMV-seropositive.

The rearrangement joins TRBV9 to TRBJ2-3; 12 bases fit TRBD2. The CDR3 has 16 residues. J lost 1 base, V lost 4 bases, and 4 bases had no gene match. Germline V gene data show CDR1 as SGDLS and CDR2 as YYNGEE. The CDR3 reads CASSLAGGPGTDTQYF. CDR3 DNA sequence: TGTGCCAGCAGCCTAGCGGGGGGGCCAGGCACAGATACGCAGTATTTT.

The chain has TRBV5-1 and TRBJ1-2; D ambiguous. V lost 0 bases to trimming and J lost 2 bases, with 11 bases between them. The germline CDR1 and CDR2 sequences are SGHRS and YFSETQ. The CDR3 has 15 residues. This CDR3 reads CASSLGGTGNYGYTF. The CDR3 DNA follows: TGCGCCAGCAGCTTGGGGGGTACGGGAAACTATGGCTACACCTTC.

Points on this clone: One end of the junction varies from germline; a read error may be responsible. The V and J genes are TRBV2 and TRBJ2-7; 11 bases line up with TRBD2. From germline, CDR1 is SNHLY and CDR2 FYNNEI. This CDR3 is built from 13 residues. CDR3 sequence reads: CAGRQSLAGGPYF. In DNA form, the CDR3 reads TGTGCCGGCAGACAGAGTTTAGCGGGAGGGCCCTACTTC.

The sample holds a few counts of this clone. The V and J genes are TRBV5-1 and TRBJ2-3, with 8 nucleotides matching TRBD2. The CDR3 has 16 residues. V trimming: 2 bases; J trimming: 3 bases; junction bases outside the gene matches: 8. Germline V CDR1 and CDR2: SGHRS, YFSETQ. The DNA of the CDR3 is TGCGCCAGCAGCTTTGGGACTAGTTCATGGACAGATACGCAGTATTTT. Translated, it gives CASSFGTSSWTDTQYF.

The V call is TRBV6-1, the J call TRBJ1-1, with D hard to call. This CDR3 region has 13 residues. Germline V CDR1 and CDR2: MNHNS, SASEGT. V lost 5 bases and J 3 bases, leaving 10 bases between the germline ends. CDR3 region: CASSMAGDTEAFF. CDR3 in DNA: TGTGCCAGCAGTATGGCAGGCGACACTGAAGCTTTCTTT.

Only one count was recorded for this clone. The V call is TRBV28, the J call TRBJ1-2; the match to TRBD1 covers 8 bases. From germline, CDR1 is MDHEN and CDR2 SYDVKM. J gave up 4 bases and V 6 bases, and 7 bases lay outside the gene matches. The CDR3 length is 14 residues. The CDR3 nucleotides are TGTGCCAGCAGCCCAGGGGGCTCGTTCTATGGCTACACCTTC. This encodes CASSPGGSFYGYTF.

This rearrangement joins TRBV5-1 to TRBJ2-5; 7 bases line up with TRBD2. The V gene end was trimmed by 7 bases and the J gene end by 4 bases; junction bases not matched to a gene: 13. The germline V gene has CDR1 SGHRS and CDR2 YFSETQ. The CDR3 totals 15 residues. As DNA, the CDR3 is TGCGCCAGCCAAGTCGCGGGAGAGGGGCGAGAGACCCAGTACTTC. It codes for CASQVAGEGRETQYF.

V usage is TRBV10-1 and J usage is TRBJ2-5; TRBD1 aligns across 7 bases. J was trimmed by 9 bases and V by 0 bases; bases with no gene match: 10. Germline CDR1 reads WNHNN; CDR2 reads SYGVQD (reference sequence). The CDR3 spans 15 residues. The CDR3 reads CASSESSGGLGAQYF. DNA for the CDR3: TGCGCCAGCAGTGAGTCGTCAGGGGGTCTTGGGGCCCAGTACTTC.

The chain uses TRBV5-4 and TRBJ1-2, with 7 bases lining up with TRBD1. CDR3 length: 15 residues. Looked up from germline, CDR1 is SGHNT and CDR2 is YYREEE (reference sequence). Unmatched junction bases numbered 9, after V lost 5 bases and J lost 2 bases. DNA of the CDR3: TGTGCCAGCAGTTCGCCGACAGGGTCGAACTATGGCTACACCTTC. It encodes CASSSPTGSNYGYTF. The full variable domain, completed using reference TRBV5-4 and TRBJ1-2, is ETGVTQSPTHLIKTRGQQVTLRCSSQSGHNTVSWYQQALGQGPQFIFQYYREEENGRGNFPPRFSGLQFPNYSSELNVNALELDDSALYLCASSSPTGSNYGYTFGSGTRLTVV.

V usage is TRBV5-4 and J usage is TRBJ2-1, with TRBD1 identical over 10 bases. The CDR3 contains 15 residues. Trimming removed 5 bases from V and 7 bases from J; junction bases left unmatched: 9. CDR1 is SGHNT and CDR2 is YYREEE in the germline V gene (reference sequence). This CDR3 reads CASSQRPGQGNEQFF. For the CDR3, the DNA is TGTGCCAGCAGTCAGCGGCCGGGACAGGGGAATGAGCAGTTCTTC.

The rearrangement joins TRBV7-8 to TRBJ2-7, with D perhaps TRBD2 (5 bases). The length of the CDR3 is 15 residues. Germline assignment: CDR1 SGHVS and CDR2 FQNEAQ. V lost 6 bases, J lost 2 bases, and 17 bases lay in between. The CDR3 DNA reads TGTGCCAGCAGGAGGGAAGCCGGGTACCCCTACGAGCAGTACTTC. Its protein product is CASRREAGYPYEQYF.

This chain connects TRBV7-9 to TRBJ1-2; 11 positions match TRBD1. CDR3 length: 13 residues. V lost 10 bases, J lost 8 bases, and 9 bases stayed unmatched. Germline V gene data show CDR1 as SEHNR and CDR2 as FQNEAQ (reference sequence). The CDR3: CATSDRGRRGYTF. Here the CDR3 DNA reads TGTGCCACTTCGGACAGGGGGCGAAGGGGCTACACCTTC.

The chain combines TRBV18 with TRBJ1-5, with a weak D call TRBD1 (5 bases). Germline values: CDR1 KGHSH, CDR2 LQKENI. The CDR3 contains 16 residues. V shed 4 bases and J shed 6 bases, with 19 bases lying between them. For the CDR3, the DNA is TGTGCCAGCTCACTTACAGGCGCTTTGCAGGGTCAGCCCCAGCATTTT. Residues: CASSLTGALQGQPQHF. Using reference TRBV18 and TRBJ1-5 for the parts outside the CDR3, the full variable domain is NAGVMQNPRHLVRRRGQEARLRCSPMKGHSHVYWYRQLPEEGLKFMVYLQKENIIDESGMPKERFSAEFPKEGPSILRIQQVVRGDSAAYFCASSLTGALQGQPQHFGDGTRLSIL.

CDR3 sequence reads: CASSPGQGNMNTEAFF. DNA for the CDR3: TGTGCCAGCAGCCCGGGACAGGGGAACATGAACACTGAAGCTTTCTTT. The chain carries TRBV7-2 and TRBJ1-1; 10 nucleotides match TRBD1. Trimming took 5 bases from V and 0 from J; bases not matched to a gene: 6. The CDR3 contains 16 residues. Per the germline V gene, CDR1 is SGHTA and CDR2 is FQGNSA. Full variable domain (missing parts from reference TRBV7-2 and TRBJ1-1): GAGVSQSPSNKVTEKGKDVELRCDPISGHTALYWYRQSLGQGLEFLIYFQGNSAPDKSGLPSDRFSAERTGGSVSTLTIQRTQQEDSAVYLCASSPGQGNMNTEAFFGQGTRLTVV.

In nucleotides, the CDR3 is TGTGCCAGCAGCCAATGGAGGGCCGGGGAGACCCAGTACTTC. This encodes CASSQWRAGETQYF. The chain recombines TRBV7-9 with TRBJ2-5; possibly TRBD2 for D (6 bases). Germline values: CDR1 SEHNR, CDR2 FQNEAQ (reference sequence). The CDR3 contains 14 residues. V lost 5 bases and J 5 bases, leaving 15 bases between the germline ends.

V gene TRBV11-2 combines with J gene TRBJ1-3; weak D call: TRBD1 (5 bases). V was trimmed by 4 bases and J by 3 bases, leaving 16 bases between them. Per germline, CDR1 SGHAT and CDR2 FQNNGV. The CDR3 length is 16 residues. CDR3 in DNA: TGTGCCAGCAGCTCCCGTTTCACAGGAGTTGGAAACACCATATATTTT. This encodes CASSSRFTGVGNTIYF.

The CDR3 DNA reads TGCGCCAGCAGGGCAGGGAACTATGGCTACACCTTC. This sequence encodes CASRAGNYGYTF. The rearrangement joins TRBV10-2 to TRBJ1-2, with a possible D match to TRBD1 (5 bases). V was clipped by 6 bases and J by 2 bases, with 7 bases between them. CDR1 and CDR2 from the germline V gene are WSHSY and SAAADI. The CDR3 totals 12 residues.

The V and J genes are TRBV10-3 and TRBJ2-3; no clear D. The CDR3 covers 12 residues. The germline V gene has CDR1 ENHRY and CDR2 SYGVKD. Trimming pared 8 bases from V and 8 bases from J, leaving 14 bases between. The CDR3 DNA reads as TGTGCCATCTCCCTCGTGCGTGGTACGCAGTATTTT. This translates into CAISLVRGTQYF.

The gene calls are TRBV6-5 and TRBJ1-1; D is uncertain. CDR1 MNHEY and CDR2 SVGAGI come from the germline V gene. Trimming removed 7 bases at V and 0 bases at J, with 6 bases between. There are 12 residues in the CDR3. The CDR3: CASKTVNTEAFF. In DNA form, the CDR3 reads TGTGCCAGCAAAACAGTGAACACTGAAGCTTTCTTT.

The chain links TRBV7-2 to TRBJ2-7, with 9 nucleotides matching TRBD2. With V trimmed by 1 base and J by 4 bases, 14 bases remained unmatched. This CDR3 contains 18 residues. The germline V gene has CDR1 SGHTA and CDR2 FQGNSA. CDR3 residues: CASSLDAVQGLASYEQYF. The CDR3 DNA sequence: TGTGCCAGCAGCTTAGACGCCGTCCAGGGACTAGCATCGTACGAGCAGTACTTC.

This chain links TRBV9 with TRBJ2-1; tentatively, D is TRBD2 (6 bases). Germline lookup yields CDR1 SGDLS and CDR2 YYNGEE. This CDR3 has 15 residues. Trimming stripped 0 bases from V and 5 bases from J, with 12 bases between. CDR3 residues: CASSVAVLANNEQFF. CDR3 coding DNA: TGTGCCAGCAGCGTAGCTGTTCTAGCGAACAATGAGCAGTTCTTC.

The genes are TRBV2 and TRBJ2-7; TRBD2 aligns across 10 bases. CDR1 and CDR2 from the germline V gene are SNHLY and FYNNEI. V was pared by 4 bases and J by 5 bases, with 8 bases of the junction left unmatched. The CDR3 loop spans 15 amino acids. The CDR3 DNA follows: TGTGCCAGCAGTGTAGGCCTAGCGGGAGTAAACGAGCAGTACTTC. Amino acids: CASSVGLAGVNEQYF.

V and J are TRBV6-4 and TRBJ1-1; no clear D gene. There are 15 residues in the CDR3. V was trimmed by 6 bases and J by 3 bases, leaving 17 bases between them. The germline V gene encodes CDR1 MRHNA and CDR2 SNTAGT. CDR3 protein: CASSRERRYHTEAFF. CDR3 sequence (DNA): TGTGCCAGCAGCCGGGAAAGACGTTACCACACTGAAGCTTTCTTT.